The 5 T cell receptor beta chains presented below share a single source sample, sequenced in a study of cytomegalovirus exposure and HLA in healthy donors. The PCR used 60 Vbeta and 13 Jbeta primers. Profiling relied on immunoSEQ multiplex PCR, and the TCRdb table lists in-frame clones only, not all of them. The table has 85,000 to 100,000 clones, about 80% seen once. Sequencing was performed on PBMCs. These receptors were taken from a man younger than 45 in good health and CMV-seronegative.

The chain recombines TRBV5-4 with TRBJ2-1; 11 bases are shared with TRBD2. CDR3 length: 16 residues. J was trimmed by 2 bases and V by 4 bases; bases with no gene match: 5. Germline V gene sequence: CDR1 SGHNT, CDR2 YYREEE (reference sequence). The CDR3 region is CASSPLAGGTYNEQFF. CDR3 bases: TGTGCCAGCAGCCCCTTAGCGGGGGGGACCTACAATGAGCAGTTCTTC.

J is TRBJ2-1 and V is TRBV9, with D hard to call. The CDR3 totals 16 residues. Germline CDR1 is SGDLS and CDR2 is YYNGEE. Trimming left V 0 bases short and J 0 bases short, with 10 bases between. The CDR3 DNA reads TGTGCCAGCAGCGTAGACCCGGTTAGCTCCTACAATGAGCAGTTCTTC. This gives the protein CASSVDPVSSYNEQFF. Together with reference TRBV9 and TRBJ2-1, the CDR3 gives the full variable domain: DSGVTQTPKHLITATGQRVTLRCSPRSGDLSVYWYQQSLDQGLQFLIQYYNGEERAKGNILERFSAQQFPDLHSELNLSSLELGDSALYFCASSVDPVSSYNEQFFGPGTRLTVL.

V gene TRBV7-2 combines with J gene TRBJ2-7; possibly TRBD2 for D (5 bases). The CDR3 totals 14 residues. The V end was cut by 5 bases, the J end by 6 bases, with 17 bases between. Germline V CDR1 and CDR2: SGHTA, FQGNSA. CDR3 sequence reads: CASSRRTFDGEQYF. CDR3 sequence (DNA): TGTGCCAGCAGCCGGAGGACCTTCGACGGCGAGCAGTACTTC.

The DNA for the CDR3 is TGTGCCAGCAGTCCCCCGGAGGGAAACACCATATATTTT. Translation gives CASSPPEGNTIYF. This rearrangement joins TRBV2 to TRBJ1-3; D is unresolved. V was pared by 5 bases and J by 4 bases, with 9 bases between. In germline, CDR1 is SNHLY, CDR2 FYNNEI. The CDR3 is 13 residues long.

The chain recombines TRBV27 with TRBJ2-2; no reliable D call. From germline, CDR1 is MNHEY and CDR2 SMNVEV (reference sequence). Trimming removed 5 bases at V and 3 bases at J, with 4 bases between. The CDR3 has 12 residues. The DNA of the CDR3 is TGTGCCAGCAGTCCTTACACCGGGGAGCTGTTTTTT. Its translation: CASSPYTGELFF.